One and the same sample provided the 6 T cell receptor beta chains below, sequenced in a study of blood T cell repertoires in COVID-19. The protocol was immunoSEQ multiplex PCR, while the TCRdb copy is restricted to in-frame clones and leaves out a portion. Of 250,000 to 350,000 clones in the sample, approximately 84% were seen once. The specimen was peripheral blood. These receptors originate from a human donor with COVID-19, enrolled during active disease. The donor label of this sample is uncertain.

The gene calls are TRBV28 and TRBJ2-2; possible D gene TRBD1, 5 bases. This CDR3 comprises 13 residues. V dropped 7 bases and J dropped 1 base, with 7 bases sitting between them. Germline lookup yields CDR1 MDHEN and CDR2 SYDVKM. CDR3 in DNA: TGTGCCAGCATCAGGGAGAACACCGGGGAGCTGTTTTTT. As protein: CASIRENTGELFF.

The chain employs TRBV20-1 and TRBJ1-1, with D uncertain. The V and J ends lost 3 bases and 6 bases respectively, with 8 bases between them. The CDR3 consists of 11 residues. Germline CDR1 and CDR2: DFQATT and SNEGSKA (reference sequence). CDR3 DNA sequence: TGCAGTGCTAGCGCCAGGCCTGAAGCTTTCTTT. Translating it yields CSASARPEAFF.

The V gene is TRBV6-6, the J gene TRBJ1-4; TRBD1 might be the D (5 bases). The CDR3 loop spans 13 amino acids. The germline CDR1 and CDR2 sequences are MNHNY and SVGAGI (reference sequence). V lost 8 bases, J lost 3 bases, and 10 bases lay in between. The CDR3 nucleotides are TGTGCCAGCCTCGGGGGAGCTAATGAAAAACTGTTTTTT. Its translation: CASLGGANEKLFF.

The J gene is TRBJ1-5, the V gene TRBV6-2 or TRBV6-3; D possibly corresponds to TRBD1 (6 bases). With 2 bases removed from V and 6 bases from J, the gap between germline ends came to 11 bases. Germline V CDR1 and CDR2: MNHEY, SVGEGT. The CDR3 is made up of 14 amino acids. In DNA form, the CDR3 reads TGTGCCAGCAGTTACGGGCAGGGGCGTCAGCCCCAGCATTTT. This gives the protein CASSYGQGRQPQHF.

CDR3 DNA: TGTGCCAGCAGCTCGTTACAGGGCGGAAACACTGAAGCTTTCTTT. Amino acids: CASSSLQGGNTEAFF. The chain has TRBV7-9 and TRBJ1-1; a possible D gene is TRBD1 (6 bases). Germline-derived CDR1 and CDR2 are SEHNR and FQNEAQ (reference sequence). The ends were cut back, 4 bases at V and 2 bases at J, with 14 bases in the middle. The CDR3 runs 15 residues.

The V and J genes are TRBV5-1 and TRBJ2-5; perhaps TRBD1 as D (5 bases). CDR3 length: 13 amino acids. Germline V CDR1 and CDR2: SGHRS, YFSETQ. V was trimmed by 4 bases and J by 2 bases, leaving 9 bases between them. The CDR3 DNA reads as TGCGCCAGCAGCAAAGGGGTACAAGAGACCCAGTACTTC. Translating it yields CASSKGVQETQYF.